This is a list of T cell receptor beta chains from one sample in a study of PD-1 blockade in classical Hodgkin lymphoma. Clones were sequenced by immunoSEQ multiplex PCR, and TCRdb holds only the in-frame ones, with some missing. The repertoire holds tens of thousands of clones, with more than 75% as singletons. The sample comprised peripheral blood mononuclear cells (PBMCs). The receptors were sampled from a human donor with classical Hodgkin lymphoma. Each CDR3 is given with its conserved first and last residue. A D gene is named only where the DNA matches it firmly. Some rows mark clone size as missing; the rest say once, few, many or name a class of expanded clone.

J: TRBJ1-4
V: TRBV10-3
size: once
D: TRBD1
CDR3: CAISEATGTNEKLFF
DNA: TGTGCCATCAGTGAGGCGACAGGGACTAATGAAAAACTGTTTTTT

J: TRBJ1-1
V: TRBV5-6
size: NA
D: NA
CDR3: CASNNPPNGDTEAFF
DNA: TGTGCCAGCAACAACCCACCCAATGGGGACACTGAAGCTTTCTTT

J: TRBJ1-1
V: TRBV18
size: NA
D: NA
CDR3: CASSKIRGDTEAFF
DNA: TGTGCCAGCTCAAAAATCCGTGGGGACACTGAAGCTTTCTTT

J: TRBJ1-5
V: TRBV9
size: NA
D: TRBD1
CDR3: CASSALGQESQPQHF
DNA: TGTGCCAGCAGCGCCCTGGGACAGGAAAGTCAGCCCCAGCATTTT

J: TRBJ2-1
V: TRBV9
size: NA
D: NA
CDR3: CASSVGSGGNEQFF
DNA: TGTGCCAGCAGCGTAGGGTCGGGCGGGAATGAGCAGTTCTTC

J: TRBJ2-5
V: TRBV2
size: NA
D: NA
CDR3: CASSSTVETQYF
DNA: TGTGCCAGCAGTTCGACGGTGGAGACCCAGTACTTC

J: TRBJ2-5
V: TRBV7-8
size: once
D: NA
CDR3: CASSLGPKETQYF
DNA: TGTGCCAGCAGCTTAGGCCCTAAGGAGACCCAGTACTTC

J: TRBJ1-1
V: TRBV29-1
size: NA
D: NA
CDR3: CSVGYRLNTEAFF
DNA: TGCAGCGTTGGGTACAGGTTGAACACTGAAGCTTTCTTT

J: TRBJ1-4
V: TRBV7-9
size: NA
D: TRBD1
CDR3: CASSLRQGVGAANEKLFF
DNA: TGTGCCAGCAGCTTGCGGCAGGGGGTCGGGGCGGCTAATGAAAAACTGTTTTTT

J: TRBJ1-1
V: TRBV18
size: NA
D: NA
CDR3: CASSAKAGSEAFF
DNA: TGTGCCAGCTCAGCAAAGGCAGGGTCTGAAGCTTTCTTT

J: TRBJ2-5
V: TRBV19
size: NA
D: NA
CDR3: CASSSTGNTQYF
DNA: TGTGCCAGTAGCTCAACAGGGAATACCCAGTACTTC

J: TRBJ1-2
V: TRBV28
size: once
D: NA
CDR3: CASSVIQGTYGYTF
DNA: TGTGCCAGCAGTGTGATACAGGGTACCTATGGCTACACCTTC

J: TRBJ1-5
V: TRBV6-1
size: NA
D: TRBD1
CDR3: CAGSNRGGQPQHF
DNA: TGTGCCGGATCAAACAGGGGTGGGCAGCCCCAGCATTTT

J: TRBJ2-4
V: TRBV7-8
size: NA
D: TRBD1
CDR3: CASSWDRENIQYF
DNA: TGTGCCAGCAGCTGGGACAGGGAAAACATTCAGTACTTC

J: TRBJ2-7
V: TRBV28
size: NA
D: NA
CDR3: CASSGQTYEQYF
DNA: TGTGCCAGCAGCGGACAGACCTACGAGCAGTACTTC

J: TRBJ2-3
V: TRBV28
size: NA
D: TRBD2
CDR3: CASSLWAGVRTDTQYF
DNA: TGTGCCAGCAGTTTATGGGCGGGAGTAAGAACAGATACGCAGTATTTT

J: TRBJ2-1
V: TRBV6-5
size: NA
D: TRBD2
CDR3: CASSYGAGGKEQFF
DNA: TGTGCCAGCAGTTACGGAGCGGGAGGGAAAGAGCAGTTCTTC

J: TRBJ2-1
V: TRBV6-1
size: NA
D: TRBD2
CDR3: CASKELAGGNGEQFF
DNA: TGTGCCAGCAAAGAACTAGCGGGAGGGAACGGTGAGCAGTTCTTC

J: TRBJ2-5
V: TRBV27
size: NA
D: TRBD2
CDR3: CASSTFRTSMRETQYF
DNA: TGTGCCAGCAGTACTTTCCGGACTAGTATGCGAGAGACCCAGTACTTC

J: TRBJ1-5
V: TRBV7-9
size: NA
D: NA
CDR3: CASSKGRNSNQPQHF
DNA: TGTGCCAGCAGCAAGGGACGGAATAGCAATCAGCCCCAGCATTTT

J: TRBJ1-4
V: TRBV19
size: once
D: NA
CDR3: CASSLFWGGGYEKLFF
DNA: TGTGCCAGTAGTTTATTTTGGGGGGGTGGGTATGAAAAACTGTTTTTT

J: TRBJ2-1
V: TRBV7-9
size: NA
D: NA
CDR3: CASSQETGPSYNEQFF
DNA: TGTGCCAGCAGCCAAGAGACGGGTCCTAGTTACAATGAGCAGTTCTTC

J: TRBJ2-7
V: TRBV28
size: NA
D: NA
CDR3: CASSSRDLTPGEQYF
DNA: TGTGCCAGCAGTTCTAGGGACCTCACGCCCGGCGAGCAGTACTTC

J: TRBJ1-2
V: TRBV6-6
size: NA
D: NA
CDR3: CASSYEGFSYGYTF
DNA: TGTGCCAGCAGTTACGAGGGTTTTTCCTATGGCTACACCTTC

J: TRBJ1-2
V: TRBV2
size: NA
D: TRBD1
CDR3: CASSGQGANYGYTF
DNA: TGTGCCAGCAGTGGACAGGGGGCAAACTATGGCTACACCTTC

J: TRBJ2-1
V: TRBV5-1
size: NA
D: NA
CDR3: CASSPRDNSYNEQFF
DNA: TGCGCCAGCAGCCCGCGGGACAACTCCTACAATGAGCAGTTCTTC

J: TRBJ2-7
V: TRBV7-9
size: NA
D: TRBD2
CDR3: CASSDGTSGPSYEQYF
DNA: TGTGCCAGCAGCGATGGGACTAGCGGGCCCTCCTACGAGCAGTACTTC

J: TRBJ1-1
V: TRBV19
size: NA
D: NA
CDR3: CASSISVSEAFF
DNA: TGTGCCAGTAGTATCTCCGTAAGTGAAGCTTTCTTT

J: TRBJ2-7
V: TRBV7-3
size: NA
D: TRBD2
CDR3: CASSLGLAGANEQYF
DNA: TGTGCCAGCAGCTTAGGGCTAGCGGGAGCGAACGAGCAGTACTTC

J: TRBJ2-5
V: TRBV5-6
size: NA
D: NA
CDR3: CASSLVGNQETQYF
DNA: TGTGCCAGCAGCTTGGTAGGGAACCAAGAGACCCAGTACTTC

J: TRBJ2-5
V: TRBV19
size: NA
D: NA
CDR3: CASSHEGRETQYF
DNA: TGTGCCAGTAGTCATGAGGGCAGGGAGACCCAGTACTTC

J: TRBJ2-1
V: TRBV6-4
size: NA
D: NA
CDR3: CASSEQRTTGEQFF
DNA: TGTGCCAGCAGTGAGCAGCGGACCACGGGTGAGCAGTTCTTC

J: TRBJ1-1
V: TRBV21-1
size: NA
D: NA
CDR3: CASSKKRGRRKRGQVPNTEAFF
DNA: TGTGCCAGCAGCAAAAAAAGGGGAAGACGTAAGAGAGGCCAAGTTCCTAACACTGAAGCTTTCTTT

J: TRBJ2-7
V: TRBV28
size: NA
D: NA
CDR3: CASSLGGSYEQYF
DNA: TGTGCCAGCAGTTTGGGGGGCTCCTACGAGCAGTACTTC

J: TRBJ2-7
V: TRBV19
size: NA
D: NA
CDR3: CASSWARESYEQYF
DNA: TGTGCCAGTAGTTGGGCCCGGGAGTCCTACGAGCAGTACTTC

J: TRBJ2-7
V: TRBV7-3
size: NA
D: NA
CDR3: CASSLNGGSSYEQYF
DNA: TGTGCCAGCAGCTTAAACGGCGGGTCCTCCTACGAGCAGTACTTC

J: TRBJ2-7
V: TRBV7-9
size: NA
D: TRBD2
CDR3: CASSLGLAGGYEQYF
DNA: TGTGCCAGCAGCTTAGGTCTAGCGGGGGGCTACGAGCAGTACTTC

J: TRBJ2-1
V: TRBV6-1
size: NA
D: TRBD1
CDR3: CASSNRGTHNEQFF
DNA: TGTGCCAGCAGTAACAGGGGTACCCACAATGAGCAGTTCTTC

J: TRBJ1-1
V: TRBV5-1
size: NA
D: TRBD1
CDR3: CASSLQGGNTEAFF
DNA: TGCGCCAGCAGCTTACAGGGGGGGAACACTGAAGCTTTCTTT

J: TRBJ1-1
V: TRBV7-9
size: NA
D: NA
CDR3: CASSFGGGPPEAFF
DNA: TGTGCCAGCAGCTTTGGAGGGGGGCCCCCTGAAGCTTTCTTT

J: TRBJ2-3
V: TRBV7-8
size: NA
D: NA
CDR3: CASGPEGTDTQYF
DNA: TGTGCCAGTGGCCCAGAGGGGACAGATACGCAGTATTTT

J: TRBJ1-5
V: TRBV18
size: NA
D: NA
CDR3: CASSPRAFVQPQHF
DNA: TGTGCCAGCTCACCCAGAGCCTTTGTTCAGCCCCAGCATTTT

J: TRBJ2-7
V: TRBV5-4
size: NA
D: NA
CDR3: CASSPIPGLRSRTTYEQYF
DNA: TGTGCCAGCAGCCCCATCCCGGGTCTCAGGAGCCGAACAACCTACGAGCAGTACTTC

J: TRBJ2-5
V: TRBV7-2
size: NA
D: NA
CDR3: CASSRPGGQETQYF
DNA: TGTGCCAGCAGCCGGCCTGGAGGGCAAGAGACCCAGTACTTC

J: TRBJ2-3
V: TRBV28
size: NA
D: TRBD1
CDR3: CASSQDRASTDTQYF
DNA: TGTGCCAGCAGCCAAGACAGGGCGAGCACAGATACGCAGTATTTT

J: TRBJ2-1
V: TRBV4-1
size: NA
D: TRBD1
CDR3: CASSQTGDEQFF
DNA: TGCGCCAGCAGCCAGACAGGGGATGAGCAGTTCTTC

J: TRBJ2-1
V: TRBV13
size: NA
D: NA
CDR3: CASSLEGGWQFF
DNA: TGTGCCAGCAGCTTAGAGGGGGGCTGGCAGTTCTTC

J: TRBJ2-2
V: TRBV10-3
size: NA
D: NA
CDR3: CAISESAGGELFF
DNA: TGTGCCATCAGTGAGTCGGCGGGAGGGGAGCTGTTTTTT

J: TRBJ2-7
V: TRBV4-2
size: NA
D: TRBD1
CDR3: CASSLTGQGRYEQYF
DNA: TGTGCCAGCAGCCTAACCGGACAGGGCCGATACGAGCAGTACTTC

J: TRBJ1-2
V: TRBV27
size: NA
D: NA
CDR3: CASSSEGYYGYTF
DNA: TGTGCCAGCAGTTCCGAGGGTTACTATGGCTACACCTTC

J: TRBJ1-1
V: TRBV28
size: NA
D: NA
CDR3: CASSLRGQLSNTEAFF
DNA: TGTGCCAGCAGTTTAAGGGGCCAGCTGAGCAACACTGAAGCTTTCTTT

J: TRBJ1-4
V: TRBV7-8
size: NA
D: NA
CDR3: CASSLGGAPGGYEKLFF
DNA: TGTGCCAGCAGCTTGGGCGGAGCGCCCGGGGGATATGAAAAACTGTTTTTT

J: TRBJ2-2
V: TRBV29-1
size: NA
D: NA
CDR3: CSVEDGSNTGELFF
DNA: TGCAGCGTTGAGGACGGTTCGAACACCGGGGAGCTGTTTTTT

J: TRBJ2-2
V: TRBV4-2
size: NA
D: NA
CDR3: CASSQVEDFNTGELFF
DNA: TGTGCCAGCAGCCAAGTAGAGGACTTTAACACCGGGGAGCTGTTTTTT

J: TRBJ2-5
V: TRBV6-1
size: NA
D: TRBD1
CDR3: CASSALGTAQETQYF
DNA: TGTGCCAGCAGCGCCCTTGGGACAGCCCAAGAGACCCAGTACTTC